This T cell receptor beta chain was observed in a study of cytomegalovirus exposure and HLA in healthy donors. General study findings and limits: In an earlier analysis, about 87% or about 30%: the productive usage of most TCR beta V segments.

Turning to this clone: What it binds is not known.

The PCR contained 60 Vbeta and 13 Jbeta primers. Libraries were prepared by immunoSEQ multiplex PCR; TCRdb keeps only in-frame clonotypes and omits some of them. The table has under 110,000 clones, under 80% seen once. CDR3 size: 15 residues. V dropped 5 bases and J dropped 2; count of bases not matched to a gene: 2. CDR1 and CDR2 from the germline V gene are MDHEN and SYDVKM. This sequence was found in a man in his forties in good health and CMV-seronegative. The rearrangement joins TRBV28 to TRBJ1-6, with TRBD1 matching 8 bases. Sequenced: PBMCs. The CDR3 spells CASSPTGAYNSPLHF. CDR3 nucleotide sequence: TGTGCCAGCAGTCCGACAGGGGCCTATAATTCACCCCTCCACTTT.